This TCR beta chain was captured by sequencing in a study of T cells in Graves' hyperthyroidism and ophthalmopathy. Study-wide findings and caveats: Most thyroid clonotypes that were expanded above 0.001 also turned up in blood.

This clonotype was counted at least ten times. Its specificity is not known. Diagnoses rested on clinical symptoms, serum thyroxine and TRAb, thyroid ultrasound and orbital computed tomography. Germline V gives CDR1 SNHLY, CDR2 FYNNEI. This CDR3 comprises 16 residues. Trimming left V 4 bases short and J 0 bases short, with 12 bases between. RNA transcripts provided the source from which TCR beta CDR3 regions were amplified. Researchers ran a first-round RT-PCR on the TCR CDR3 using the HTBI primer set. TCRdb independently ran MiXCR on the multiplex PCR reads; one entry per CDR3 protein. The sample holds a few hundred thousand distinct CDR3 sequences, roughly 13% seen once.

The sequenced sample consisted of blood. The sequence came from a man in his thirties or forties with Graves' hyperthyroidism that later progressed to Graves' ophthalmopathy. The rearrangement joins TRBV2 to TRBJ1-4; perhaps TRBD1 as D (5 bases). The CDR3 nucleotides read TGTGCCAGCAGTGTTGGGACTGATGCAACTAATGAAAAACTGTTTTTT. Translating it yields CASSVGTDATNEKLFF.